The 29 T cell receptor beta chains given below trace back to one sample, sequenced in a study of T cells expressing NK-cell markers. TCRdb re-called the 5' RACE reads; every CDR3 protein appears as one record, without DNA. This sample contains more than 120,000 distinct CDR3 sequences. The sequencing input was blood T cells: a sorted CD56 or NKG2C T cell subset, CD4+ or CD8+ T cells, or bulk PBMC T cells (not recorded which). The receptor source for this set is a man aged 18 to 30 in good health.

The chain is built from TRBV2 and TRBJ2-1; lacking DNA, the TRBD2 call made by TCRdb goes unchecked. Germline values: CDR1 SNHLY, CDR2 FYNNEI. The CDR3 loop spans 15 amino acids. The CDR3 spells CASSEGDLGTSEQFF.

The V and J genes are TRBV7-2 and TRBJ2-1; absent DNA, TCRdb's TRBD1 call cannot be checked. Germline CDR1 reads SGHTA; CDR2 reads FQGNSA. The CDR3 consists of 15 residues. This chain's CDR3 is CASSPTGVLYNEQFF.

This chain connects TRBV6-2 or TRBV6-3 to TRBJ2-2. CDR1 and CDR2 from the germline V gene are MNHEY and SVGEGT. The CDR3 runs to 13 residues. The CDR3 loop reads CASSYSIPGELFF.

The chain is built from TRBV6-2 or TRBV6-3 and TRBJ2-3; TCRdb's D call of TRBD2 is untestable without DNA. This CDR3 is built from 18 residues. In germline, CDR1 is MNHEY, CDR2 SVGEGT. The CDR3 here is CASSSGLAAIQSTDTQYF.

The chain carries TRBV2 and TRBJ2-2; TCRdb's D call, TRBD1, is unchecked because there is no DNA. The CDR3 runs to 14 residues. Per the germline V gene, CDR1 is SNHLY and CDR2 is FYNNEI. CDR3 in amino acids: CASRRTGGNGELFF. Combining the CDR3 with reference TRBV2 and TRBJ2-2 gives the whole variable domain EPEVTQTPSHQVTQMGQEVILRCVPISNHLYFYWYRQILGQKVEFLVSFYNNEISEKSEIFDDQFSVERPDGSNFTLKIRSTKLEDSAMYFCASRRTGGNGELFFGEGSRLTVL.

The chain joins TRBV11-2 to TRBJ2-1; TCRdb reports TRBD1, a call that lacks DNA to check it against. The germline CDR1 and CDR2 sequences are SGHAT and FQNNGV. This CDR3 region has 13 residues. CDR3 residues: CASSLARSNEQFF.

The chain's CDR3 is CASSPQGATNEKLFF. The chain combines TRBV7-2 with TRBJ1-4; TCRdb calls TRBD1, which cannot be checked without DNA. CDR1 SGHTA and CDR2 FQGNSA come from the germline V gene. CDR3 length equals 15 residues.

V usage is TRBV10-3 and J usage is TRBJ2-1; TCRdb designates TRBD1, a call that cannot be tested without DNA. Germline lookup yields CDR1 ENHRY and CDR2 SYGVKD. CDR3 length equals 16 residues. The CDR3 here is CAISESGTESYNEQFF.

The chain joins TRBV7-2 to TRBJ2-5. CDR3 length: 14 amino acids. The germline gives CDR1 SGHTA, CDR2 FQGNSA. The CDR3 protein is CASSLFWTWETQYF.

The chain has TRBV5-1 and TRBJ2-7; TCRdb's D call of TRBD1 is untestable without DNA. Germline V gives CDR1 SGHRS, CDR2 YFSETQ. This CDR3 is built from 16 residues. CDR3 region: CASSLDGRSRGYEQYF.

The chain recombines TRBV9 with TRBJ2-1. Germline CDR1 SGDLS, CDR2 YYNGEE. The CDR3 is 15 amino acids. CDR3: CASSVGKGLGNEQFF.

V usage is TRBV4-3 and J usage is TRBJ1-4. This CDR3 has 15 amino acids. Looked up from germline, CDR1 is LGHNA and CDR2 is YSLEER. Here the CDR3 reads CASSQDRAGREKLFF.

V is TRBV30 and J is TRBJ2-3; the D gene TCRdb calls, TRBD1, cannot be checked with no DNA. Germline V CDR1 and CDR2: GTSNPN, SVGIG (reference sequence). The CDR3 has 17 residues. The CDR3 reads CAWREKWGTKFTDTQYF. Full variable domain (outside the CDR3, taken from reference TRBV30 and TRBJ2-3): SQTIHQWPATLVQPVGSPLSLECTVEGTSNPNLYWYRQAAGRGLQLLFYSVGIGQISSEVPQNLSASRPQDRQFILSSKKLLLSDSGFYLCAWREKWGTKFTDTQYFGPGTRLTVL.

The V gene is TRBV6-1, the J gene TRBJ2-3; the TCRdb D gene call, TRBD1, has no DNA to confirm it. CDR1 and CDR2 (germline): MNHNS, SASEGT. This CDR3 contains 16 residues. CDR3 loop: CASLPRAPLSTDTQYF.

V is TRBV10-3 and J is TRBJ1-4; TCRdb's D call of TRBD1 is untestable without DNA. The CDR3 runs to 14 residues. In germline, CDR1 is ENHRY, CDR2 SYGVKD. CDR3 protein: CADHRETTNEKLFF.

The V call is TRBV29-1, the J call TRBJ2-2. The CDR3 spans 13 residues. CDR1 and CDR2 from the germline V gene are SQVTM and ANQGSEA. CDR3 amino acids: CSVEVYHTGELFF.

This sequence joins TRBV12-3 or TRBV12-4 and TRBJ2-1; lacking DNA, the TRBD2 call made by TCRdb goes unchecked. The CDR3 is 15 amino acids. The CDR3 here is CASSWGSGSNNEQFF.

The CDR3: CASSFSGNTEAFF. The gene calls are TRBV27 and TRBJ1-1. Germline-derived CDR1 and CDR2 are MNHEY and SMNVEV (reference sequence). The CDR3 loop spans 13 amino acids.

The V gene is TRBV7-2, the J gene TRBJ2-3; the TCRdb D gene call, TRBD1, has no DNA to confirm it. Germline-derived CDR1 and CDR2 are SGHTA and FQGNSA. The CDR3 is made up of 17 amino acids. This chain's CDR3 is CASSFARGKSGTDTQYF.

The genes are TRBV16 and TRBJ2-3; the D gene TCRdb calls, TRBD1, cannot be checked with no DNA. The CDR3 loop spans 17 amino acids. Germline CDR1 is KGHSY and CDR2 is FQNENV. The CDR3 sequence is CASSLNSGMTSTDTQYF. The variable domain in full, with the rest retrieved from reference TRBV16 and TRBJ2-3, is GEEVAQTPKHLVRGEGQKAKLYCAPIKGHSYVFWYQQVLKNEFKFLISFQNENVFDETGMPKERFSAKCLPNSPCSLEIQATKLEDSAVYFCASSLNSGMTSTDTQYFGPGTRLTVL.

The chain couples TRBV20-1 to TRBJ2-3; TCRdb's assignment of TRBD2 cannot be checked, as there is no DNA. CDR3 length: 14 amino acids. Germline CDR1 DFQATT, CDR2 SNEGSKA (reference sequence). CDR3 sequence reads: CSAPDSGWTDTQYF.

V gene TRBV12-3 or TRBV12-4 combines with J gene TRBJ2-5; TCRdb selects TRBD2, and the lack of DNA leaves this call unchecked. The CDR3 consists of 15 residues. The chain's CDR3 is CASRELAGESETQYF.

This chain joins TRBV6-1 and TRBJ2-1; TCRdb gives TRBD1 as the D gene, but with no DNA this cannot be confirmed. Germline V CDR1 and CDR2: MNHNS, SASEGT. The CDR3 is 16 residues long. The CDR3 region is CASSPRAGTRYNEQFF.

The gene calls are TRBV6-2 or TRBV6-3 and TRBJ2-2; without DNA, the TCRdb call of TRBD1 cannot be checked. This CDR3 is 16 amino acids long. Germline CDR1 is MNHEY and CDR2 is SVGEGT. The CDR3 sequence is CASSPPPGAGTGELFF.

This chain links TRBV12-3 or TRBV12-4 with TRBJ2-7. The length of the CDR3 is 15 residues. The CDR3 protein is CASSLGPAGVYEQYF.

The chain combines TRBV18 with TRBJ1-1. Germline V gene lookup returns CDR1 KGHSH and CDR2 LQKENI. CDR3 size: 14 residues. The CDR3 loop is CASSPEGEGTEAFF.

The CDR3 sequence is CASRSGTANTDTQYF. J is TRBJ2-3 and V is TRBV27; TCRdb's D gene call, TRBD1, goes unchecked for lack of DNA. The CDR3 consists of 15 residues. Germline CDR1 MNHEY, CDR2 SMNVEV (reference sequence).

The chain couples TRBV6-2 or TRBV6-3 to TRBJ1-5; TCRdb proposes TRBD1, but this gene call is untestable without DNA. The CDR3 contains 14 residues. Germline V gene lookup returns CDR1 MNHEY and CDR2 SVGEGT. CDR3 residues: CASSSRGYVQPQHF.

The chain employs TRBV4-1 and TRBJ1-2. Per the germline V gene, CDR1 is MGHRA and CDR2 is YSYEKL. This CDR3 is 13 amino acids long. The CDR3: CASSQASAYGYTF.